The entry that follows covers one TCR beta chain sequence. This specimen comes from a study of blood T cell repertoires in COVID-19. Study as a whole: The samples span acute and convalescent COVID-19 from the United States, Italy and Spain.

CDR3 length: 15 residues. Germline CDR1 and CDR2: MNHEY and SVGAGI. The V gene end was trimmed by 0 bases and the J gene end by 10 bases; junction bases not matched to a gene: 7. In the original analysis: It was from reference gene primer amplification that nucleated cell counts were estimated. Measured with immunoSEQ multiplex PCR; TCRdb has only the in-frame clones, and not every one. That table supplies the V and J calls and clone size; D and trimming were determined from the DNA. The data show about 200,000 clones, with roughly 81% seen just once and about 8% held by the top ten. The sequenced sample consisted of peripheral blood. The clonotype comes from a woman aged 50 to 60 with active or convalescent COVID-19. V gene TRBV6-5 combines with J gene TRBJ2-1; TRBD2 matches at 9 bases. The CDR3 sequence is CASSYSSGSFIEQFF. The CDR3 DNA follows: TGTGCCAGCAGTTACTCTAGCGGGAGTTTCATCGAGCAGTTCTTC.